Shown below are 30 T cell receptor beta chains from a single sample sequenced in a study of shared clonotypes between healthy human individuals (dated by TCRdb to about 2020). Library construction relied on the immunoSEQ multiplex PCR assay. Not all clones reach the TCRdb copy of this immuneACCESS table, which keeps in-frame sequences only. Checked studies attribute under half of the gap to unresolved V genes and leave the rest unexplained. This sample gives around 1.5 million clones in total; 95% to 99% of them show up just once. The ten largest clones take up approximately 0.45% of the sample. Sequencing used naive CD4+ T cells sorted from blood. The intended sense of this specimen's cell subset or site label: CD45RA+ positively selected. The receptors were gathered from a man aged 25 to 45 in good health.

This sequence joins TRBV18 and TRBJ2-2, with D possibly being TRBD2 (6 bases). Deletions cut 5 bases from V and 0 bases from J, with 19 bases between. CDR1 KGHSH and CDR2 LQKENI come from the germline V gene. This CDR3 region has 18 residues. The CDR3 reads CASSTLVAGRTNTGELFF. The DNA for the CDR3 is TGTGCCAGCTCAACCTTGGTTGCGGGGAGAACGAACACCGGGGAGCTGTTTTTT.

A note on this clone: The same CDR3 can be traced to other DNA sequences in this sample. V gene TRBV9 combines with J gene TRBJ2-3; D is perhaps TRBD2 (7 bases). CDR3 length: 14 residues. The germline V gene encodes CDR1 SGDLS and CDR2 YYNGEE. Trimming removed 1 base at V and 6 bases at J, with 12 bases between. CDR3 nucleotide sequence: TGTGCCAGCAGCGTAACAGGGCGGGGGGATACGCAGTATTTT. Translated, it gives CASSVTGRGDTQYF.

J is TRBJ2-1 and V is TRBV10-3; TRBD2 might be the D (6 bases). Germline CDR1 reads ENHRY; CDR2 reads SYGVKD. CDR3 length equals 15 residues. V was pared by 6 bases and J by 8 bases, with 20 bases between. The CDR3 sequence: CAISLAPFTGDEQFF. CDR3 in DNA: TGTGCCATCAGCCTAGCGCCCTTTACCGGGGATGAGCAGTTCTTC.

The chain uses TRBV7-2 and TRBJ2-1; D is possibly TRBD1 (5 bases). There are 15 residues in the CDR3. V was clipped by 1 base and J by 5 bases, with 12 bases between them. The germline V gene has CDR1 SGHTA and CDR2 FQGNSA. CDR3 in amino acids: CASSLGAPGHNEQFF. DNA of the CDR3: TGTGCCAGCAGCTTAGGAGCACCAGGGCACAATGAGCAGTTCTTC.

The rearrangement uses TRBV9 and TRBJ1-3; 7 bases agree with TRBD1. The trim removed 3 bases at V and 1 base at J, leaving 4 bases unmatched. Germline V gives CDR1 SGDLS, CDR2 YYNGEE. This CDR3 is built from 15 residues. In DNA form, the CDR3 reads TGTGCCAGCAGCGCGACACAGGGGTCTGGAAACACCATATATTTT. The encoded protein is CASSATQGSGNTIYF.

This clone was recorded once. The J gene is TRBJ2-7, the V gene TRBV5-1, with D maybe TRBD2 (6 bases). The germline CDR1 and CDR2 sequences are SGHRS and YFSETQ. V dropped 4 bases and J dropped 0 bases, with 17 bases sitting between them. The CDR3 sequence is 16 residues long. Written as DNA, the CDR3 is TGCGCCAGCAGCCCGTCACTCCCGGGACTCTCCTACGAGCAGTACTTC. Translating it yields CASSPSLPGLSYEQYF.

CDR3 sequence: CASSLSVGGNYGYTF. CDR3 coding DNA: TGTGCCAGCAGCTTAAGTGTCGGGGGAAACTATGGCTACACCTTC. This rearrangement joins TRBV7-2 to TRBJ1-2; TRBD1 might be the D (5 bases). V was pared by 2 bases and J by 2 bases, with 12 bases between. The CDR3 is 15 amino acids. Looked up from germline, CDR1 is SGHTA and CDR2 is FQGNSA.

There are a few counts of this clone. The gene calls are TRBV5-1 and TRBJ2-3; 11 bases line up with TRBD2. This CDR3 is built from 15 residues. After removal of 3 bases from V and 2 bases from J, the junction contained 2 bases not matched to a gene. CDR1 SGHRS and CDR2 YFSETQ come from the germline V gene. CDR3 in amino acids: CASSSGLAATDTQYF. The CDR3, as DNA: TGCGCCAGCAGCTCGGGACTAGCGGCCACAGATACGCAGTATTTT.

Concerning this clone itself: The sample holds other DNA sequences that translate to the same CDR3. V is TRBV7-2 and J is TRBJ2-3; D remains unclear. CDR1 is SGHTA and CDR2 is FQGNSA in the germline V gene. The length of the CDR3 is 12 residues. V was cut by 1 base and J by 3 bases, with 2 bases left in between. Written as DNA, the CDR3 is TGTGCCAGCAGCTTAGGGACAGATACGCAGTATTTT. Translated, it gives CASSLGTDTQYF.

The count of this clone is one. The chain is built from TRBV7-2 and TRBJ2-7; D gene ambiguous. This CDR3 contains 14 residues. V dropped 5 bases and J dropped 4 bases, with 15 bases sitting between them. Per germline, CDR1 SGHTA and CDR2 FQGNSA. The CDR3 here is CASSPKGTIYEQYF. The CDR3 region has the DNA TGTGCCAGCAGCCCCAAAGGCACAATATACGAGCAGTACTTC.

The chain uses TRBV9 and TRBJ1-2; a possible D gene is TRBD1 (6 bases). V lost 1 base, J lost 5 bases, and 12 bases lay in between. The CDR3 is 14 amino acids. Germline V gives CDR1 SGDLS, CDR2 YYNGEE. The CDR3 DNA reads as TGTGCCAGCAGCGTACCCGGACAGAATTATGGCTACACCTTC. Translated, it gives CASSVPGQNYGYTF.

CDR3 loop: CASSGTGYGHEAFF. The CDR3 nucleotides are TGTGCCAGCAGTGGGACAGGATACGGCCACGAAGCTTTCTTT. The chain is built from TRBV6-1 and TRBJ1-1; 7 nucleotides match TRBD1. This CDR3 comprises 14 residues. Germline lookup yields CDR1 MNHNS and CDR2 SASEGT. J was trimmed by 8 bases and V by 4 bases; bases with no gene match: 10.

The chain is built from TRBV9 and TRBJ1-3; no reliable D call. This CDR3 comprises 14 residues. The germline V and J ends were trimmed by 0 bases and 10 bases, with 14 bases remaining between them. CDR1 is SGDLS and CDR2 is YYNGEE in the germline V gene. The CDR3 sequence: CASSVDSLVSTIYF. CDR3 coding DNA: TGTGCCAGCAGCGTAGACTCACTCGTCAGTACCATATATTTT.

The chain uses TRBV2 and TRBJ1-1; D not resolved. V was shortened by 1 base and J by 0 bases, with 6 bases between the two germline ends. Germline V gives CDR1 SNHLY, CDR2 FYNNEI. This CDR3 is 14 amino acids long. CDR3 loop: CASSEVALNTEAFF. In DNA, the CDR3 is TGTGCCAGCAGTGAAGTCGCCTTGAACACTGAAGCTTTCTTT. Full variable domain (rest looked up from reference TRBV2 and TRBJ1-1): EPEVTQTPSHQVTQMGQEVILRCVPISNHLYFYWYRQILGQKVEFLVSFYNNEISEKSEIFDDQFSVERPDGSNFTLKIRSTKLEDSAMYFCASSEVALNTEAFFGQGTRLTVV.

The chain carries TRBV7-9 and TRBJ2-7, with 7 bases that match TRBD1. CDR3 size: 16 residues. Unmatched junction bases numbered 11, after V lost 5 bases and J lost 1 base. Per germline, CDR1 SEHNR and CDR2 FQNEAQ (reference sequence). DNA of the CDR3: TGTGCCAGCAGCAAGAGGACAGGACCCCTATCCTACGAGCAGTACTTC. It yields the protein CASSKRTGPLSYEQYF.

The chain recombines TRBV28 with TRBJ2-7; D is uncertain. The germline CDR1 and CDR2 sequences are MDHEN and SYDVKM. Between the trimmed V and J ends, which lost 5 bases and 4 bases, there was a span of 9 bases. CDR3 length: 12 residues. The CDR3: CASSPPEYEQYF. CDR3 DNA sequence: TGTGCCAGCAGTCCGCCAGAGTACGAGCAGTACTTC.

The chain recombines TRBV7-2 with TRBJ2-4; 9 positions match TRBD2. The CDR3 runs 17 residues. J was trimmed by 4 bases and V by 3 bases; bases with no gene match: 10. Germline-derived CDR1 and CDR2 are SGHTA and FQGNSA. The chain's CDR3 is CASSLTLLAGLKNIQYF. The CDR3 DNA sequence: TGTGCCAGCAGCTTGACGCTGCTAGCGGGGTTGAAAAACATTCAGTACTTC.

This clone has only one observation. The chain couples TRBV6-4 to TRBJ1-1; D uncertain. The V and J ends lost 0 bases and 0 bases respectively, with 8 bases between them. Germline V gene sequence: CDR1 MRHNA, CDR2 SNTAGT. The CDR3 is 15 amino acids. The CDR3 loop reads CASSDSRSMNTEAFF. Written as DNA, the CDR3 is TGTGCCAGCAGTGACTCGAGAAGTATGAACACTGAAGCTTTCTTT.

The chain uses TRBV12-5 and TRBJ2-1, with 10 bases aligning to TRBD2. The CDR3 spans 16 residues. V dropped 3 bases and J dropped 9; count of bases not matched to a gene: 11. CDR1 and CDR2 from the germline V gene are LGHNT and FRNRAP. CDR3 loop: CASGFLTGTSVGEQFF. The CDR3 DNA sequence: TGTGCTAGTGGTTTTCTAACCGGGACTAGCGTGGGTGAGCAGTTCTTC.

The chain employs TRBV16 and TRBJ2-6; no reliable D call. This CDR3 is built from 13 residues. Germline-derived CDR1 and CDR2 are KGHSY and FQNENV. With 4 bases removed from V and 4 bases from J, the gap between germline ends came to 5 bases. CDR3 in amino acids: CASSPPGANVLTF. CDR3 nucleotide sequence: TGTGCCAGCAGCCCGCCGGGGGCCAACGTCCTGACTTTC.

The rearrangement joins TRBV29-1 to TRBJ2-7; TRBD1 or TRBD2 may be the D gene (6 bases each). Germline CDR1 is SQVTM and CDR2 is ANQGSEA. This CDR3 comprises 14 residues. Trimming pared 4 bases from V and 3 bases from J, leaving 16 bases between. The CDR3 DNA sequence: TGCAGCGTTGCATTCTGGGGGGCCCACTACGAGCAGTACTTC. This gives the protein CSVAFWGAHYEQYF.

A note on this clone: A read error may account for a junction end that differs from germline. The rearrangement joins TRBV5-1 to TRBJ1-2; maybe TRBD1 (5 bases). The CDR3 extends over 14 amino acids. The V gene's germline CDR1 is SGHRS and CDR2 YFSETQ. This chain's CDR3 is CASSGTDLRRGYTF. CDR3 sequence (DNA): TGTGCCAGCAGCGGGACGGACCTAAGGCGCGGCTACACCTTC.

J is TRBJ2-1 and V is TRBV28; D gene ambiguous. CDR1 is MDHEN, CDR2 SYDVKM, per germline. V gave up 6 bases and J gave up 2 bases, with 8 bases separating them. The CDR3 sequence is 13 residues long. In DNA, the CDR3 is TGTGCCAGCAGGGCTGATACCTACAATGAGCAGTTCTTC. Translated, it gives CASRADTYNEQFF.

The sample holds one count of this clone. The chain employs TRBV11-3 and TRBJ2-2; TRBD2 is a possible D gene (6 bases). Germline V gene sequence: CDR1 SGHNT, CDR2 YENEEA. V lost 4 bases to trimming and J lost 3 bases, with 15 bases between them. CDR3 length: 16 amino acids. The chain's CDR3 is CASSSSDGGDTGELFF. CDR3 nucleotides: TGTGCCAGCAGCTCCAGCGACGGCGGGGACACCGGGGAGCTGTTTTTT.

The V call is TRBV19, the J call TRBJ2-1, with 7 bases lining up with TRBD1. The germline CDR1 and CDR2 sequences are LNHDA and SQIVND (reference sequence). V shed 6 bases, J shed 3 bases, and the junction held 8 bases outside the gene matches. The CDR3 has 15 residues. CDR3 DNA: TGTGCCAGTAGGACGGGACAGCGAGACTACAATGAGCAGTTCTTC. This sequence encodes CASRTGQRDYNEQFF.

The V gene is TRBV5-1, the J gene TRBJ1-4; 7 nucleotides align to TRBD1. The CDR3 contains 13 residues. With V trimmed by 7 bases and J by 8 bases, 8 bases remained unmatched. CDR1 and CDR2 (germline): SGHRS, YFSETQ. Here the CDR3 DNA reads TGCGCCAGCGGCAGGGGGTTGGGCGAAAAACTGTTTTTT. Translation gives CASGRGLGEKLFF.

A remark on this clone: At the DNA level, this CDR3 is encoded by other sequences in the same sample as well. DNA of the CDR3: TGTGCCAGCAGCGTACTAGCGGGAGGCTACAATGAGCAGTTCTTC. This encodes CASSVLAGGYNEQFF. The V gene is TRBV9, the J gene TRBJ2-1, with 11 positions matching TRBD2. CDR1 SGDLS and CDR2 YYNGEE come from the germline V gene. The CDR3 is made up of 15 amino acids. Trimming at V came to 1 base and at J to 3 bases, leaving 0 bases not matched to a gene.

The CDR3 coding sequence is TGTGCCAGCAGCTTAGTGTTCGGGAGCTCAGATACGCAGTATTTT. Its protein product is CASSLVFGSSDTQYF. V usage is TRBV7-2 and J usage is TRBJ2-3; D might be TRBD2 (6 bases). V lost 1 base, J lost 4 bases, and 12 bases lay in between. The CDR3 consists of 15 residues. Germline-derived CDR1 and CDR2 are SGHTA and FQGNSA.

The chain recombines TRBV11-3 with TRBJ2-3, with 8 bases lining up with TRBD1. The CDR3 length is 14 residues. Germline CDR1 and CDR2: SGHNT and YENEEA. J gave up 4 bases and V 5 bases, and 5 bases lay outside the gene matches. The CDR3 sequence is CASSPGQGADTQYF. CDR3 bases: TGTGCCAGCAGCCCCGGACAGGGTGCAGATACGCAGTATTTT. The entire variable domain, with the rest obtained from reference TRBV11-3 and TRBJ2-3, is as follows: EAGVVQSPRYKIIEKKQPVAFWCNPISGHNTLYWYLQNLGQGPELLIRYENEEAVDDSQLPKDRFSAERLKGVDSTLKIQPAELGDSAVYLCASSPGQGADTQYFGPGTRLTVL.

CDR3: CASSPGQGWSYEQYF. As DNA, the CDR3 is TGTGCCAGTAGTCCAGGACAGGGTTGGTCCTACGAGCAGTACTTC. V and J are TRBV19 and TRBJ2-7; 8 bases fit TRBD1. CDR1 is LNHDA and CDR2 is SQIVND in the germline V gene (reference sequence). V dropped 5 bases and J dropped 1; count of bases not matched to a gene: 7. This CDR3 spans 15 amino acids.